The T cell receptor beta chain described here comes from a study of tumor-infiltrating lymphocytes in localized non-small cell lung cancer. Findings and limits, study-wide: T-cell fraction did not differ between immunotypes IM1 and IM2. Compared with uninvolved lung, tumors showed higher T cell infiltration by TCRbeta sequencing. Different pieces of the same tissue went to different assays, confounding technical variation with intratumor heterogeneity.

Comment on this clone: What it binds is unknown.

The assay was immunoSEQ multiplex PCR, and TCRdb's table has in-frame clones only and misses some. The sample consists of approximately 24,000 clones, approximately 59% of them appearing once. The receptor was derived from a human donor with non-small cell lung cancer. Sequences were obtained from lung tumor tissue.

CDR3 nucleotides: TGTGCCAGCTCACCACAGGGCGGGGCCAACGTCCTGACTTTC. This encodes CASSPQGGANVLTF. The V call is TRBV18, the J call TRBJ2-6; D uncertain. Per the germline V gene, CDR1 is KGHSH and CDR2 is LQKENI. The CDR3 has 14 amino acids. Trimming took 1 base from V and 4 from J, leaving 5 bases between them.